This is a list of T cell receptor beta chains from one sample in a study of T-cell reconstitution after alpha-beta-depleted transplantation in children. TCRdb processed the PCR reads anew with MiXCR; each CDR3 protein has one entry. The sample contains 600,000 to 700,000 distinct CDR3 sequences, roughly 13% of which appear only once. Sequencing was performed on PBMCs, taken before TCRalphabeta/CD19-depleted stem cell transplant. The origin of the receptors is a girl between 2 and 10 years old with congenital amegakaryocytic thrombocytopenia, due to receive a stem cell transplant. Both conserved end residues are part of each CDR3. The D gene is left open where the match is weak. Size is stated for part of the rows, as once, few or many counts, or as a class when the clone is expanded.

cdr3_aa	cdr3_nt	clone_size	d_call	v_call	j_call
CSAREPTSPGPEQFF	TGCAGTGCTAGAGAACCGACATCCCCGGGCCCTGAGCAGTTCTTC	-	-	TRBV20-1	TRBJ2-1
CAISESDTATF	TGTGCCATCAGTGAGTCGGATACCGCTACCTTC	many	-	TRBV10-3	TRBJ1-2
CASTLNSGTSTDTQYF	TGTGCCAGCACCCTAAACTCCGGGACCAGCACAGATACGCAGTATTTT	few	-	TRBV7-8	TRBJ2-3
CASSSTRDTPMAYEQYF	TGTGCCAGCAGTTCCACCCGGGACACCCCCATGGCCTACGAGCAGTACTTC	few	-	TRBV12-3/TRBV12-4	TRBJ2-7
CASSFMSWTLGISSYNEQFF	TGTGCCAGCAGTTTCATGTCGTGGACACTTGGGATCAGCTCCTACAATGAGCAGTTCTTC	-	-	TRBV12-3/TRBV12-4	TRBJ2-1
CASSKGGVIPSAFF	TGTGCCAGCAGTAAGGGTGGGGTAATCCCCTCTGCTTTCTTT	many	-	TRBV7-2	TRBJ1-1
CASRPRVDEQFF	TGTGCCAGCAGACCCAGGGTCGATGAGCAGTTCTTC	many	-	TRBV28	TRBJ2-1
CASTRDWTTDTQYF	TGTGCCAGCACACGGGACTGGACCACAGATACGCAGTATTTT	few	-	TRBV12-3/TRBV12-4	TRBJ2-3
CSTSLIGGPEMQETQYF	TGCAGTACGAGTCTCATCGGGGGTCCTGAAATGCAAGAGACCCAGTACTTC	-	-	TRBV20-1	TRBJ2-5
CASSEYTTSAKNIQYF	TGTGCCAGCAGTGAATACACCACGTCAGCCAAAAACATTCAGTACTTC	many	-	TRBV25-1	TRBJ2-4
CASNLDPADSGNTIYF	TGCGCCAGCAACTTGGACCCGGCGGACTCTGGAAACACCATATATTTT	once	-	TRBV5-1	TRBJ1-3
CASIPSGRGYNEQFF	TGTGCCAGCATTCCTAGCGGGAGGGGATACAATGAGCAGTTCTTC	many	TRBD2	TRBV27	TRBJ2-1
CSILRDPLDNEQFF	TGCAGCATCCTCCGGGACCCTCTGGACAATGAGCAGTTCTTC	many	-	TRBV29-1	TRBJ2-1
CASSSRRWEDTDTQYF	TGTGCCAGCAGCTCGAGGAGGTGGGAGGACACAGATACGCAGTATTTT	many	-	TRBV7-9	TRBJ2-3
CASSPKAIRGLAPDTQYF	TGTGCCAGCAGCCCGAAGGCTATTCGGGGACTAGCCCCAGATACGCAGTATTTT	-	TRBD2	TRBV11-2	TRBJ2-3
CASSHGLAGGSYNEQFF	TGCGCCAGCAGCCACGGACTAGCGGGAGGATCCTACAATGAGCAGTTCTTC	many	TRBD2	TRBV4-1	TRBJ2-1
CASSLEGTSREAFF	TGCGCCAGCAGCTTAGAGGGTACTTCCCGTGAAGCTTTCTTT	few	-	TRBV5-1	TRBJ1-1
CASSPRTGGWGNEQFF	TGTGCCAGCAGCCCGCGGACAGGGGGATGGGGCAATGAGCAGTTCTTC	-	TRBD1	TRBV3-1	TRBJ2-1
CSASGSGTGPYNEQFF	TGCAGTGCTAGTGGGTCCGGGACAGGACCCTACAATGAGCAGTTCTTC	-	TRBD1	TRBV20-1	TRBJ2-1
CAISEYEDTGELFF	TGTGCCATCAGTGAGTACGAGGACACCGGGGAGCTGTTTTTT	many	-	TRBV10-3	TRBJ2-2
CASSSGQGATDTQYF	TGTGCCAGCAGCTCTGGGCAGGGGGCCACGGATACGCAGTATTTT	many	TRBD1	TRBV7-9	TRBJ2-3
CASRGPGHESYEQYF	TGTGCCAGCAGGGGACCGGGACACGAGTCCTACGAGCAGTACTTC	-	-	TRBV2	TRBJ2-7
CSARRSGRLGEQFF	TGCAGTGCTAGAAGAAGCGGGAGGTTGGGTGAGCAGTTCTTC	few	TRBD2	TRBV20-1	TRBJ2-1
CANRGTDAGADRIYEQYF	TGCGCCAACCGTGGGACAGACGCGGGGGCGGACAGGATCTACGAGCAGTACTTC	-	-	TRBV5-1	TRBJ2-7
CASSPRGRSDTEAFF	TGTGCCAGCTCACCTCGTGGGAGGAGCGACACTGAAGCTTTCTTT	few	-	TRBV18	TRBJ1-1
CASGPSGAYEQYF	TGTGCCAGCGGTCCATCGGGAGCCTACGAGCAGTACTTC	many	-	TRBV27	TRBJ2-7
CASSQDAGLADEQFF	TGTGCCAGCAGCCAAGATGCGGGACTAGCCGATGAGCAGTTCTTC	-	TRBD2	TRBV3-1	TRBJ2-1